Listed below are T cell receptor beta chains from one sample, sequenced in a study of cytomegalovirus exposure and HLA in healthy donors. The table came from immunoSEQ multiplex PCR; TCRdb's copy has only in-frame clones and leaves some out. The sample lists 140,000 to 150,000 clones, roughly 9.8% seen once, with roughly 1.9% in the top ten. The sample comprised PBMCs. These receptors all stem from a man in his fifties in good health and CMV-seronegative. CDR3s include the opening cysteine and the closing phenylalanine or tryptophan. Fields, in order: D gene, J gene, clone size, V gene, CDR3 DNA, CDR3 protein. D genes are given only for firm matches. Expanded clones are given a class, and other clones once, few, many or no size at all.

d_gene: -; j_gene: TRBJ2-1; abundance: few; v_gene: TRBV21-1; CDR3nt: TGTGCCAGCAGCACAGGACAGAGCAAGACGATGAACAATGAGCAGTTCTTC; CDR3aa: CASSTGQSKTMNNEQFF
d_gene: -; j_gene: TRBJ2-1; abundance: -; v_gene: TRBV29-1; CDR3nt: TGCAGCGTGACCACTAGGTCCAATGAGCAGTTCTTC; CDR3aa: CSVTTRSNEQFF
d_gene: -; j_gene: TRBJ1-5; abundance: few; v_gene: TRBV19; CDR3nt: TGTGCCAGTAGTATTCGAGGCAGGGAATCAGTGACCCAGCATTTT; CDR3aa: CASSIRGRESVTQHF
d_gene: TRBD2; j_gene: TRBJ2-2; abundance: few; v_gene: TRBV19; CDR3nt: TGTGCCAGTAGGGAGCGGGGGGGCGACACCGGGGAGCTGTTTTTT; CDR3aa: CASRERGGDTGELFF
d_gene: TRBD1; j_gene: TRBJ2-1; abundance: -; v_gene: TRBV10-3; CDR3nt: TGTGCCATCAGTGGCGACAGGGGGCGCGCCTACAATGAGCAGTTCTTC; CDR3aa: CAISGDRGRAYNEQFF
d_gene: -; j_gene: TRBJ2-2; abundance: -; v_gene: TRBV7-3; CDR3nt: TGTGCCAGCAGCTTAGGGGGGACTCTGACCGGGGAGCTGTTTTTT; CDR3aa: CASSLGGTLTGELFF
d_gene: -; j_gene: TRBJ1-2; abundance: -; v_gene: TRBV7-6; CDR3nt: TGTGCCAGCAGCCGGGGACAAGACTATGGCTACACCTTC; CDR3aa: CASSRGQDYGYTF
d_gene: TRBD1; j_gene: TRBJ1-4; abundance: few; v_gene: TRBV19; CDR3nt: TGTGCCAGCCGAGGACAGGGTCATGAAAAACTGTTTTTT; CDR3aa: CASRGQGHEKLFF
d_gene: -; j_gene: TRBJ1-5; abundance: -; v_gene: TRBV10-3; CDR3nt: TGTGCCATCAGTGTTCGGGGGTCGGATCAGCCCCAGCATTTT; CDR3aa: CAISVRGSDQPQHF
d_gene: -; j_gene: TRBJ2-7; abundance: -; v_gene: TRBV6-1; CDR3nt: TGTGCCAGCACCGAGGATGGCGGCCCATCCTACGAGCAGTACTTC; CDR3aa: CASTEDGGPSYEQYF
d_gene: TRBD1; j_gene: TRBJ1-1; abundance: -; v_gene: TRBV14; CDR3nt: TGTGCCAGCAGCCTCGACAGGGACACTGAAGCTTTCTTT; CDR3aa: CASSLDRDTEAFF
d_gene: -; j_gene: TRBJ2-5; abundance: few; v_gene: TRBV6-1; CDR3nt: TGTGCCAGCAGTGAAGGCCGGGTACCGGAGACCCAGTACTTC; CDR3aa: CASSEGRVPETQYF
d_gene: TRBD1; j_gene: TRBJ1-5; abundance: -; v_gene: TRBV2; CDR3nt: TGTGCCAGCAGCCGGGACAGGGTTGATCAGCCCCAGCATTTT; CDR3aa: CASSRDRVDQPQHF
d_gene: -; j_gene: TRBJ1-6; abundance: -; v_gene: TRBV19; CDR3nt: TGTGCCAGTAGTATAGGTCAGAGGAATTCACCCCTCCACTTT; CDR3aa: CASSIGQRNSPLHF
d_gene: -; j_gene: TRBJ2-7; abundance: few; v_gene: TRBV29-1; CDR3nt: TGCAGCGTTGGCGGTCAGGGGGGATACGAGCAGTACTTC; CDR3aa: CSVGGQGGYEQYF
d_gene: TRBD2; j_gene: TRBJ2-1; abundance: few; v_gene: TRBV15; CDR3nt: TGTGCCACCAGCAGAGCCTACTCTAGCGGGGCCTACAATGAGCAGTTCTTC; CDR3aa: CATSRAYSSGAYNEQFF
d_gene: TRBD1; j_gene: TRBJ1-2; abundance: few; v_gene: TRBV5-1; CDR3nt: TGCGCCAGCAGCCCGACAGGGGCTAACTATGGCTACACCTTC; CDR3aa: CASSPTGANYGYTF
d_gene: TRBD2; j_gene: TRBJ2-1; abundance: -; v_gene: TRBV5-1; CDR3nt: TGCGCCAGCAGCTTGTCGGTGCGGACTAGCGGGAGGAATGAGCAGTTCTTC; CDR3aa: CASSLSVRTSGRNEQFF
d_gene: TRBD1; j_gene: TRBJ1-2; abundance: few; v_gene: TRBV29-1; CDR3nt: TGCAGCGATCGGACAGGGAGTAGGAGCTACACCTTC; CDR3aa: CSDRTGSRSYTF
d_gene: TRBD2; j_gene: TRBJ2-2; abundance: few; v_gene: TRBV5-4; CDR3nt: TGTGCCAGCAGCCCCCGGACTAGCGGGAACACCGGGGAGCTGTTTTTT; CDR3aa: CASSPRTSGNTGELFF
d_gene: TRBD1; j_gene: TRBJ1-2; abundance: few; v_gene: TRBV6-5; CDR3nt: TGTGCCAGCAGTTTCGTACAGGGGGCGGTTAGCTATGGCTACACCTTC; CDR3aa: CASSFVQGAVSYGYTF
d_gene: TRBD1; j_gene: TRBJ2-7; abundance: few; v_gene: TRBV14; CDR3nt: TGTGCCAGCAGCCAAATGTCCGGACAGGGTTTCGAGCAGTACTTC; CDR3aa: CASSQMSGQGFEQYF